This record concerns one T cell receptor beta chain sequence. Trimming stripped 0 bases from V and 5 bases from J, with 13 bases between. CDR1 is MGHRA and CDR2 is YSYEKL in the germline V gene. The CDR3 length is 15 residues. This record belongs to a study of cytotoxic CD8 clonotypes in ibrutinib-treated CLL. Turning to the study itself: Responses comprised approximately 24 partial and 2 complete; at median roughly 66 months, about 14 remained remitted and roughly 12 progressed.

Sequenced by immunoSEQ multiplex PCR; TCRdb stores in-frame clones only, minus some. The sample lists tens of thousands of clones, 65% to 75% occurring once. V is TRBV4-1 and J is TRBJ1-1; the D gene is possibly TRBD1 (5 bases). Sample: PBMCs, taken at disease progression, from a patient treated with ibrutinib. The receptor was derived from a human donor with chronic lymphocytic leukemia. CDR3 in DNA: TGCGCCAGCAGCCAAGATGTAGCAGGGCGGACTGAAGCTTTCTTT. It codes for CASSQDVAGRTEAFF.